This TCR beta chain was recorded in a study of cytomegalovirus exposure and HLA in healthy donors. Primers included in the PCR were 60 Vbeta and 13 Jbeta primers. Sequencing was performed with immunoSEQ multiplex PCR; in TCRdb, only in-frame clones are kept and a portion is missing. The data hold some 200,000 clones, with around two thirds observed a single time. Germline trimming cut 5 bases from V and 3 bases from J; bases unmatched to any gene: 10. Looked up from germline, CDR1 is SGHTA and CDR2 is FQGNSA. The CDR3 runs to 15 residues. Whole-study results and caveats: About 90% or about 30% of the time was how often most TCR beta V segments were productive, according to an earlier analysis. Some V segments could not be told apart, so they were left out, TRBV6-2 and TRBV6-3 among them.

About this clone: The antigen is unknown.

The TCR comes from a man in his forties or fifties in good health and CMV-seronegative. The chain joins TRBV7-2 to TRBJ2-7, with 7 nucleotides matching TRBD2. The sample comprised PBMCs. CDR3 nucleotides: TGTGCCAGCAGCCCAGGTGGGGCGGGGGTCTACGAGCAGTACTTC. It encodes CASSPGGAGVYEQYF.